This passage covers 14 T cell receptor beta chains from one sample sequenced in a study of blood T cell repertoires in COVID-19. TCRdb's copy holds only in-frame clones and misses some; the assay was immunoSEQ multiplex PCR. Of 300,000 to 450,000 clones in the sample, roughly 89% are singletons; the top ten hold 3.5% to 4%. The sample was peripheral blood. These receptors all stem from a woman in her sixties or seventies with COVID-19, enrolled during active disease.

This chain links TRBV14 with TRBJ1-3; 8 bases line up with TRBD1. CDR1 is SGHDN and CDR2 is FVKESK in the germline V gene. The CDR3 spans 18 residues. The ends lost 4 bases at V and 1 base at J; junction bases unmatched: 12. The CDR3 coding sequence is TGTGCCAGCAGCCTCCTAGGGGCCAGGGGGCCTTCTGGAAACACCATATATTTT. Amino acids: CASSLLGARGPSGNTIYF. The full variable domain, in which reference TRBV14 and TRBJ1-3 provide the parts outside the CDR3, is EAGVTQFPSHSVIEKGQTVTLRCDPISGHDNLYWYRRVMGKEIKFLLHFVKESKQDESGMPNNRFLAERTGGTYSTLKVQPAELEDSGVYFCASSLLGARGPSGNTIYFGEGSWLTVV.

The chain couples TRBV29-1 to TRBJ2-7; TRBD2 might be the D (6 bases). Germline lookup yields CDR1 SQVTM and CDR2 ANQGSEA. The CDR3 runs 13 residues. V was trimmed by 6 bases and J by 2 bases, leaving 14 bases between them. The chain's CDR3 is CSVRVGGTYEQYF. DNA of the CDR3: TGCAGCGTAAGAGTTGGCGGGACCTACGAGCAGTACTTC.

CDR3 loop: CASSSQGKANEKLFF. CDR3 coding DNA: TGTGCCAGCAGTTCCCAGGGGAAGGCTAATGAAAAACTGTTTTTT. The chain uses TRBV27 and TRBJ1-4; tentative D call: TRBD1 (6 bases). The germline CDR1 and CDR2 sequences are MNHEY and SMNVEV (reference sequence). V was clipped by 4 bases and J by 3 bases, with 12 bases between them. This CDR3 spans 15 amino acids.

This clone is a singleton in its sample. V gene TRBV28 combines with J gene TRBJ1-1; TRBD1 matches at 7 bases. This CDR3 has 12 amino acids. Trimming cost V 10 bases and J 5 bases; bases outside gene matches: 7. Germline loops: CDR1 MDHEN, CDR2 SYDVKM. The CDR3 sequence: CATRQGRTEAFF. In DNA form, the CDR3 reads TGTGCCACCCGACAGGGTCGAACTGAAGCTTTCTTT.

V gene TRBV7-9 combines with J gene TRBJ2-7, with D unresolved. From germline, CDR1 is SEHNR and CDR2 FQNEAQ (reference sequence). V shed 0 bases and J shed 0 bases, with 9 bases lying between them. The CDR3 contains 15 residues. CDR3 DNA sequence: TGTGCCAGCAGCTTAGCGCAGATTCCCTCCTACGAGCAGTACTTC. Protein sequence: CASSLAQIPSYEQYF.

The V call is TRBV5-1, the J call TRBJ1-1; 11 bases fit TRBD1. The CDR3 covers 16 residues. In germline, CDR1 is SGHRS, CDR2 YFSETQ. V dropped 2 bases and J dropped 6; count of bases not matched to a gene: 9. Here the CDR3 DNA reads TGCGCCAGCAGCTTAAGGCCGGGACAGGGGGGACCTGAAGCTTTCTTT. It translates to CASSLRPGQGGPEAFF.

The chain is built from TRBV7-2 and TRBJ1-6; 8 nucleotides line up with TRBD1. This CDR3 has 14 amino acids. The V and J ends lost 5 bases and 9 bases, in that order; junction bases with no gene match: 6. Germline V lookup: CDR1 SGHTA, CDR2 FQGNSA. CDR3 bases: TGTGCCAGCAGCCTAGGACAGGGTACTTCACCCCTCCACTTT. This gives the protein CASSLGQGTSPLHF.

This chain connects TRBV5-4 to TRBJ2-3; TRBD1 is a possible D gene (6 bases). The CDR3 covers 15 residues. The V end lost 6 bases, the J end lost 3 bases, and 17 bases lay between the germline ends. The V gene's germline CDR1 is SGHNT and CDR2 YYREEE (reference sequence). The CDR3 coding sequence is TGTGCCAGCACCAAAGGGGGAAGGGGGACAGATACGCAGTATTTT. This gives the protein CASTKGGRGTDTQYF.

The chain carries TRBV5-4 and TRBJ1-1, with D possibly TRBD1 on 6 matching bases. Germline V lookup: CDR1 SGHNT, CDR2 YYREEE (reference sequence). The CDR3 extends over 17 amino acids. Trimming took 4 bases from V and 1 from J, leaving 20 bases between them. CDR3 amino acids: CASSPGGGSWGNTEAFF. The CDR3, as DNA: TGTGCCAGCAGCCCGGGGGGCGGTTCTTGGGGGAACACTGAAGCTTTCTTT.

The chain combines TRBV15 with TRBJ1-5; possible D gene TRBD1, 5 bases. This CDR3 is 14 amino acids long. The V gene lost 1 base and the J gene lost 8 bases, with 12 bases spanning the gap. Germline V gene lookup returns CDR1 LNHNV and CDR2 YYDKDF (reference sequence). CDR3 DNA: TGTGCCACCAGCAGAGGACGGACATCAGAGCCCCAGCATTTT. This gives the protein CATSRGRTSEPQHF.

This clone was observed a handful of times. The chain joins TRBV5-6 to TRBJ2-3, with TRBD1 as a possible D gene (5 bases). The V gene's germline CDR1 is SGHDT and CDR2 YYEEEE. V lost 1 base and J 5 bases, leaving 14 bases between the germline ends. This CDR3 comprises 15 residues. The CDR3 coding sequence is TGTGCCAGCAGCTTGAATTCGGCAGGGCAAGATACGCAGTATTTT. This translates into CASSLNSAGQDTQYF.

This clone was seen a single time. The rearrangement links TRBV3-1 (or the pseudogene TRBV3-2) to TRBJ1-1; 10 bases fit TRBD1. V was clipped by 2 bases and J by 4 bases; unmatched bases: 10. Germline V CDR1 and CDR2: LGHDT, YNNKEL (reference sequence). The CDR3 has 17 amino acids. The CDR3 sequence is CASSQQWDRGVITEAFF. The CDR3 region has the DNA TGTGCCAGCAGCCAACAATGGGACAGGGGAGTTATCACTGAAGCTTTCTTT.

The chain couples TRBV5-1 to TRBJ1-1, with no clear D. Trimming left V 2 bases short and J 1 base short, with 9 bases between. This CDR3 is 14 amino acids long. Germline CDR1 SGHRS, CDR2 YFSETQ. The CDR3 DNA follows: TGCGCCAGCAGCTTACGACGGGGGAACACTGAAGCTTTCTTT. Its translation is CASSLRRGNTEAFF.

J is TRBJ2-7 and V is TRBV5-1; tentatively, D is TRBD1 (5 bases). Trimming took off 0 bases at V and 1 base at J, with 11 bases between the two ends. Looked up from germline, CDR1 is SGHRS and CDR2 is YFSETQ. The CDR3 covers 15 residues. The CDR3 loop is CASSLVGEKSYEQYF. DNA of the CDR3: TGCGCCAGCAGCTTGGTAGGGGAAAAATCCTACGAGCAGTACTTC.